The 23 T cell receptor beta chains below were found in one sample sequenced in a study of human CD8 memory T cell subsets. Making the TCR beta libraries relied on UMI-labeled 5' RACE. TCRdb reworked the 5' RACE reads into one entry per CDR3 protein, no DNA. This repertoire comprises over 8,000 distinct CDR3 sequences; its ten largest clones make up roughly 9.8%. Sequencing was done on a sample of CD8+ stem-like memory T cells (TSCM and TCM) sorted from PBMCs. The sample's subset: stem-like memory CD8 T cells (TSTEM), CCR7+ PD-1- TIGIT-. These TCRs come from a human donor in good health.

This rearrangement joins TRBV24-1 to TRBJ2-3; without DNA, the TCRdb call of TRBD2 cannot be checked. The CDR3 totals 16 residues. Germline V lookup: CDR1 KGHDR, CDR2 SFDVKD. The CDR3 spells CATGTSGLLNTDTQYF.

The chain carries TRBV30 and TRBJ2-1. Germline assignment: CDR1 GTSNPN and CDR2 SVGIG (reference sequence). The CDR3 totals 16 residues. Here the CDR3 reads CAWSVENGRSYNEQFF.

The V gene is TRBV20-1, the J gene TRBJ1-2; without DNA, the TCRdb call of TRBD1 cannot be checked. The CDR3 runs to 15 residues. Germline V CDR1 and CDR2: DFQATT, SNEGSKA (reference sequence). CDR3 region: CSARLQGLGDYGYTF.

The V call is TRBV24-1, the J call TRBJ2-1; with no DNA, the TCRdb D assignment of TRBD1 cannot be verified. Germline loops: CDR1 KGHDR, CDR2 SFDVKD. The CDR3 is made up of 15 amino acids. This CDR3 reads CATSEIGTDYNEQFF.

By frequency, this clonotype registers medium-sized (0.01 to 0.1%). The chain combines TRBV6-6 with TRBJ2-7; lacking DNA, the TRBD1 call made by TCRdb goes unchecked. The germline gives CDR1 MNHNY, CDR2 SVGAGI (reference sequence). The CDR3 extends over 15 amino acids. The CDR3 loop is CASSYMGVPLYEQYF.

The CDR3: CASSIRSSGITDTQYF. The chain combines TRBV19 with TRBJ2-3; TCRdb outputs TRBD2, but without DNA this stays unchecked. The V gene's germline CDR1 is LNHDA and CDR2 SQIVND (reference sequence). The CDR3 totals 16 residues. Filled out from reference TRBV19 and TRBJ2-3, the complete variable domain reads DGGITQSPKYLFRKEGQNVTLSCEQNLNHDAMYWYRQDPGQGLRLIYYSQIVNDFQKGDIAEGYSVSREKKESFPLTVTSAQKNPTAFYLCASSIRSSGITDTQYFGPGTRLTVL.

The chain employs TRBV24-1 and TRBJ2-1; TCRdb outputs TRBD2, but without DNA this stays unchecked. This CDR3 has 17 residues. CDR1 is KGHDR, CDR2 SFDVKD, per germline. CDR3 protein: CATSGWASGEEGYEQFF.

The gene calls are TRBV28 and TRBJ2-7; TCRdb selects TRBD2, and the lack of DNA leaves this call unchecked. Germline CDR1 reads MDHEN; CDR2 reads SYDVKM. This CDR3 spans 13 amino acids. CDR3 amino acids: CASSDLEGTEQYF.

The chain combines TRBV7-8 with TRBJ2-1; TCRdb reports TRBD1, a call that lacks DNA to check it against. Germline CDR1 is SGHVS and CDR2 is FQNEAQ. The CDR3 runs 12 residues. The CDR3 loop is CASSPGFNEQFF.

The CDR3 loop is CASSPTGLNNEQFF. V usage is TRBV28 and J usage is TRBJ2-1; with no DNA, the TCRdb D assignment of TRBD2 cannot be verified. The V gene's germline CDR1 is MDHEN and CDR2 SYDVKM. This CDR3 contains 14 residues.

Considering frequency, this clonotype is medium-sized. The gene calls are TRBV20-1 and TRBJ2-7; TCRdb designates TRBD2, a call that cannot be tested without DNA. The CDR3 has 14 residues. Germline V lookup: CDR1 DFQATT, CDR2 SNEGSKA (reference sequence). The CDR3 loop reads CSAPIASLNYEQYF.

CDR3 protein: CASSQPGLAGTGELFF. J is TRBJ2-2 and V is TRBV3-1; with no DNA, the TCRdb D assignment of TRBD2 cannot be verified. The CDR3 is made up of 16 amino acids. The germline V gene encodes CDR1 LGHDT and CDR2 YNNKEL (reference sequence).

The chain links TRBV6-6 to TRBJ1-1; the D call from TCRdb, TRBD1, cannot be confirmed without DNA. The CDR3 spans 18 residues. The germline V gene encodes CDR1 MNHNY and CDR2 SVGAGI (reference sequence). CDR3 residues: CASSYSLGGKGIYTEAFF.

The genes are TRBV30 and TRBJ2-7. CDR3 length: 13 amino acids. CDR1 GTSNPN and CDR2 SVGIG come from the germline V gene (reference sequence). CDR3 protein: CAWSMGSSYEQYF.

The genes are TRBV19 and TRBJ2-1; as DNA is missing, the TRBD1 call by TCRdb cannot be tested. Germline V lookup: CDR1 LNHDA, CDR2 SQIVND (reference sequence). The CDR3 sequence is 13 residues long. The CDR3 sequence is CASSPTLSDEQFF.

The chain employs TRBV5-5 and TRBJ2-5; TCRdb names TRBD1, which stays unverified in the absence of DNA. The CDR3 length is 15 residues. Germline values: CDR1 SGHKS, CDR2 YYEKEE (reference sequence). CDR3: CASSLFGGSGETQYF.

This chain links TRBV7-9 with TRBJ2-7; the D call of TRBD2 rests on TCRdb alone, since no DNA is present to check it. Germline-derived CDR1 and CDR2 are SEHNR and FQNEAQ (reference sequence). The CDR3 runs 15 residues. This CDR3 reads CASSLDRDSTGEQYF.

The chain recombines TRBV11-2 with TRBJ2-5; TCRdb lists TRBD2, though no DNA is available to test this call. The germline gives CDR1 SGHAT, CDR2 FQNNGV. CDR3 length equals 15 residues. CDR3 in amino acids: CASSFWIAGEETQYF.

The V gene is TRBV30, the J gene TRBJ2-1; TCRdb's D call, TRBD1, is unchecked because there is no DNA. Germline V CDR1 and CDR2: GTSNPN, SVGIG (reference sequence). The CDR3 is 14 amino acids. CDR3 sequence: CAWSFRGPYNEQFF.

The V and J genes are TRBV30 and TRBJ2-7. Germline V gene sequence: CDR1 GTSNPN, CDR2 SVGIG (reference sequence). The CDR3 spans 13 residues. CDR3 amino acids: CAWSYFGRGEQYF.

This clonotype registers medium-sized by frequency. The chain employs TRBV11-2 and TRBJ2-1; TCRdb lists TRBD1, though no DNA is available to test this call. CDR3 length: 13 residues. CDR1 SGHAT and CDR2 FQNNGV come from the germline V gene. The CDR3 sequence is CASSATAYNEQFF.

The V and J genes are TRBV5-1 and TRBJ2-1; the TCRdb D gene call, TRBD2, has no DNA to confirm it. Per the germline V gene, CDR1 is SGHRS and CDR2 is YFSETQ. The CDR3 spans 14 residues. Here the CDR3 reads CASSSAGGLNEQFF.

This clonotype registers medium-sized (0.01 to 0.1%) by frequency. The chain carries TRBV11-1 and TRBJ2-1. CDR1 is SGHAT and CDR2 is FQDESV in the germline V gene (reference sequence). The CDR3 extends over 12 amino acids. The CDR3 spells CASSSLLNEQFF.